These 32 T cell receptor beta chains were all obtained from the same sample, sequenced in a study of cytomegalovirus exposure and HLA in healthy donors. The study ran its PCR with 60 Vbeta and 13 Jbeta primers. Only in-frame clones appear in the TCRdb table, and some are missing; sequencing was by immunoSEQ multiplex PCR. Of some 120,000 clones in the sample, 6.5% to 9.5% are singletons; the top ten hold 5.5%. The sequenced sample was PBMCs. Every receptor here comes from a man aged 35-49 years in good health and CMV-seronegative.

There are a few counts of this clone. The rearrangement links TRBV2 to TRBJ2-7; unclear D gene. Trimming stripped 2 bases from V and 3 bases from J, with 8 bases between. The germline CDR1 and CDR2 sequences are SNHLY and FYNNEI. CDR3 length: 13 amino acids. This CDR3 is CASSEFQYYEQYF. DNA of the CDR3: TGTGCCAGCAGTGAATTTCAGTACTACGAGCAGTACTTC. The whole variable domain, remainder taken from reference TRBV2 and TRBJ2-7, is EPEVTQTPSHQVTQMGQEVILRCVPISNHLYFYWYRQILGQKVEFLVSFYNNEISEKSEIFDDQFSVERPDGSNFTLKIRSTKLEDSAMYFCASSEFQYYEQYFGPGTRLTVT.

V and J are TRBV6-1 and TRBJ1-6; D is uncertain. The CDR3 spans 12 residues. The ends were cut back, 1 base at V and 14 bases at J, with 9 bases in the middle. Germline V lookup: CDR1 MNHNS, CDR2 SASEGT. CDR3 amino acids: CASSEVPVALHF. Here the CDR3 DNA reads TGTGCCAGCAGTGAAGTGCCAGTGGCCCTCCACTTT.

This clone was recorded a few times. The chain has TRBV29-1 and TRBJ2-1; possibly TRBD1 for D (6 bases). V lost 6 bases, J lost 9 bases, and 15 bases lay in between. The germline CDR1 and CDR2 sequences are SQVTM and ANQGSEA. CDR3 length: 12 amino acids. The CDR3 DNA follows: TGCAGCGTGGGGACAAACTCTGGTGAGCAGTTCTTC. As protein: CSVGTNSGEQFF.

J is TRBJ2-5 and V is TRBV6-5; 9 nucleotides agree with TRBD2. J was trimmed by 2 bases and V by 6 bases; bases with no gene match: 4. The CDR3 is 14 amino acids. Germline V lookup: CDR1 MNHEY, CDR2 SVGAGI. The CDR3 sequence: CASRDSGGQETQYF. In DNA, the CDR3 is TGTGCCAGCAGGGATAGCGGGGGACAAGAGACCCAGTACTTC.

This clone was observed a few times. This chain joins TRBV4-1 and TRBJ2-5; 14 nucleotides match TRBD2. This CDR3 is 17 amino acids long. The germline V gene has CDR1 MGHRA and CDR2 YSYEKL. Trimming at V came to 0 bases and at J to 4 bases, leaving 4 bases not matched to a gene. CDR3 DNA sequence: TGCGCCAGCAGCCAAGAGTCGACTAGCGGGGGGGGAGAGACCCAGTACTTC. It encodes CASSQESTSGGGETQYF.

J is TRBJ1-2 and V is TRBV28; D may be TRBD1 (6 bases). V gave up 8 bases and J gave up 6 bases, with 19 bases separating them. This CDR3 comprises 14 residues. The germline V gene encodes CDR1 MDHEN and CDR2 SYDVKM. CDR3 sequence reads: CASGDTFTRDGYTF. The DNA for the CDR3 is TGTGCCAGCGGGGACACATTTACCAGGGATGGCTACACCTTC.

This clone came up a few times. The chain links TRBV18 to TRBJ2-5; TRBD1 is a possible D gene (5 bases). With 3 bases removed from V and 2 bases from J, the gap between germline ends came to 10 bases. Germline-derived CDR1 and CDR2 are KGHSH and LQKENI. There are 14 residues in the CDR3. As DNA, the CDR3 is TGTGCCAGCTCACCCCGCGCAGGGCAAGAGACCCAGTACTTC. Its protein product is CASSPRAGQETQYF.

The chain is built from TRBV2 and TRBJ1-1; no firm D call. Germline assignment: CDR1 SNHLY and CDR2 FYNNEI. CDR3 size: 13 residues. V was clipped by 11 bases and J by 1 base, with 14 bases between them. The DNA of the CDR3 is TGTGCCGTCCTGGCTGGGAGGAACACTGAAGCTTTCTTT. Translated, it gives CAVLAGRNTEAFF.

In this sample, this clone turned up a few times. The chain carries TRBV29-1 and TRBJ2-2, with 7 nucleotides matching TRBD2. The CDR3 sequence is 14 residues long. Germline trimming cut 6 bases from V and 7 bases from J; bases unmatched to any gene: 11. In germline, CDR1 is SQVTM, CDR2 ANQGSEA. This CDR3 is CSVPRGGRGGELFF. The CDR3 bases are TGCAGCGTACCCCGGGGAGGGAGGGGCGGGGAGCTGTTTTTT.

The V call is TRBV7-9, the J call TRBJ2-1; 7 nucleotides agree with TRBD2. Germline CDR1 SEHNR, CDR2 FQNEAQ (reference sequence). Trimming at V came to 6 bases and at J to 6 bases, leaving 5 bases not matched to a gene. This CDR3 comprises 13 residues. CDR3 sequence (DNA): TGTGCCAGCAGTTCACTAGCGCCCAATGAGCAGTTCTTC. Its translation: CASSSLAPNEQFF.

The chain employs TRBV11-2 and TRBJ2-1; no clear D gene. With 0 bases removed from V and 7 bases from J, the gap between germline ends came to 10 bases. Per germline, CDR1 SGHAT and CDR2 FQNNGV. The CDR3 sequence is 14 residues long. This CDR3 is CASSLEGRWNEQFF. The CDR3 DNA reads TGTGCCAGCAGCTTAGAGGGCAGGTGGAATGAGCAGTTCTTC.

The chain's CDR3 is CASSEYPARGNTEAFF. The CDR3 DNA is TGTGCCAGCAGTGAATATCCCGCCAGGGGGAACACTGAAGCTTTCTTT. This sequence joins TRBV25-1 and TRBJ1-1, with D possibly TRBD1 on 6 matching bases. The ends were cut back, 0 bases at V and 1 base at J, with 12 bases in the middle. Germline CDR1 is MGHDK and CDR2 is SYGVNS. This CDR3 is built from 16 residues. The full variable domain, with the rest looked up from reference TRBV25-1 and TRBJ1-1, is EADIYQTPRYLVIGTGKKITLECSQTMGHDKMYWYQQDPGMELHLIHYSYGVNSTEKGDLSSESTVSRIRTEHFPLTLESARPSHTSQYLCASSEYPARGNTEAFFGQGTRLTVV.

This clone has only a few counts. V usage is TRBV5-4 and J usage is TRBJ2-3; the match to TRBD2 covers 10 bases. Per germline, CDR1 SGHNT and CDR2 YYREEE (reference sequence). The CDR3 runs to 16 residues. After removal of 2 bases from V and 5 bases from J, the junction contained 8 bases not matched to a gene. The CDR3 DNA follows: TGTGCCAGCAGCTTCTGGGTAGCGGGGGGCGAAGATACGCAGTATTTT. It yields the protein CASSFWVAGGEDTQYF. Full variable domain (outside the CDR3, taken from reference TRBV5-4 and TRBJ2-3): ETGVTQSPTHLIKTRGQQVTLRCSSQSGHNTVSWYQQALGQGPQFIFQYYREEENGRGNFPPRFSGLQFPNYSSELNVNALELDDSALYLCASSFWVAGGEDTQYFGPGTRLTVL.

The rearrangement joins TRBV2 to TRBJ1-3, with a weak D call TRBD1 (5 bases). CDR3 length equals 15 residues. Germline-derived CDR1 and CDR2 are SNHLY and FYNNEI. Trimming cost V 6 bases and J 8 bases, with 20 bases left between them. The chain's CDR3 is CASSYPGLRADTIYF. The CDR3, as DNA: TGTGCCAGCAGCTACCCGGGACTAAGGGCAGACACCATATATTTT.

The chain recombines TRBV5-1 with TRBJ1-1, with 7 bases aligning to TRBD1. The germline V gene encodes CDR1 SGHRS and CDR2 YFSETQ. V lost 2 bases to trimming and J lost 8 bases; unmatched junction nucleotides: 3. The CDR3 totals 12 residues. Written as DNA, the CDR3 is TGCGCCAGCAGCTTAACAGGGGCGGAAGCTTTCTTT. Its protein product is CASSLTGAEAFF.

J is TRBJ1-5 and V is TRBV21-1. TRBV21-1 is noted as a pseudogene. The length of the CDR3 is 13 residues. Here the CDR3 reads CASTKLTNQPQHF. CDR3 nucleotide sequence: TGTGCCAGCACTAAACTCACCAATCAGCCCCAGCATTTT.

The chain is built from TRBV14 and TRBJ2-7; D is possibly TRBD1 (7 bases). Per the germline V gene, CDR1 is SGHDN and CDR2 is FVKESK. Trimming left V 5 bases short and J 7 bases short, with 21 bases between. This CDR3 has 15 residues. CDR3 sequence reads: CASSYAGQSFWEQYF. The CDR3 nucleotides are TGTGCCAGCAGCTACGCGGGACAGTCCTTCTGGGAGCAGTACTTC.

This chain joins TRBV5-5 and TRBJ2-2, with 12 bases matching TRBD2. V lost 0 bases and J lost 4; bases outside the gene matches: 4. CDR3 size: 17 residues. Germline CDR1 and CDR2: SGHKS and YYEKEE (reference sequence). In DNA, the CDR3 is TGTGCCAGCAGCTTGGACCAGACTAGCGGGGGCACCGGGGAGCTGTTTTTT. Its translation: CASSLDQTSGGTGELFF.

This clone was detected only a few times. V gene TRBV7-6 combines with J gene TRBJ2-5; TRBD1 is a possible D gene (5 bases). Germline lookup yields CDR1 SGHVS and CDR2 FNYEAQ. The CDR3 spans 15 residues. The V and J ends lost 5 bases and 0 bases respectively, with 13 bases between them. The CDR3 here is CASSTGAGYQETQYF. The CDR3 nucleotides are TGTGCCAGCAGCACCGGAGCAGGGTACCAAGAGACCCAGTACTTC.

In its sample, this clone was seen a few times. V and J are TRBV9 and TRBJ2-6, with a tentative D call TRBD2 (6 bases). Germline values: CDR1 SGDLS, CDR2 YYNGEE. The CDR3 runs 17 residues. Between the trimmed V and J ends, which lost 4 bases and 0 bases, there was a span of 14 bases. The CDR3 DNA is TGTGCCAGCAGCACCAATGGGGGGACCTCTGGGGCCAACGTCCTGACTTTC. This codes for CASSTNGGTSGANVLTF.

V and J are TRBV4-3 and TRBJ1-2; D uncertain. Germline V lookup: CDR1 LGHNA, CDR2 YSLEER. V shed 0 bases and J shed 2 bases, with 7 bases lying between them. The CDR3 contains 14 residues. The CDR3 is CASSQEYKNYGYTF. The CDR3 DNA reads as TGCGCCAGCAGCCAAGAGTACAAAAACTATGGCTACACCTTC.

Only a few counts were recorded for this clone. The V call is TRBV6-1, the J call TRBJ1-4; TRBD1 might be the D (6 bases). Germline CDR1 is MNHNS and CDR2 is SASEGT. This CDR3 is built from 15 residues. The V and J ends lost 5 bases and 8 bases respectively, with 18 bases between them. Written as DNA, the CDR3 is TGTGCCAGCAGTCTCAAAGGGGGAATAAGAGAAAAACTGTTTTTT. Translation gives CASSLKGGIREKLFF.

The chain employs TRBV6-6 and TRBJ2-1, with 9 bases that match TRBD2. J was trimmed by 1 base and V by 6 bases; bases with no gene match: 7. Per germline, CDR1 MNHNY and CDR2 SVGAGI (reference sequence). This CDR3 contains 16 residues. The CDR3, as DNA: TGTGCCAGCAGGATCTCGAGCGGGGGGTCCTACAATGAGCAGTTCTTC. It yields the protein CASRISSGGSYNEQFF.

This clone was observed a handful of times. CDR3 sequence reads: CASSFGSGGYTF. The DNA of the CDR3 is TGCGCCAGCAGCTTCGGGTCTGGGGGCTACACCTTC. The chain combines TRBV4-1 with TRBJ1-2, with D unresolved. Between the trimmed V and J ends, which lost 5 bases and 8 bases, there was a span of 12 bases. CDR3 length equals 12 residues. The germline V gene has CDR1 MGHRA and CDR2 YSYEKL.

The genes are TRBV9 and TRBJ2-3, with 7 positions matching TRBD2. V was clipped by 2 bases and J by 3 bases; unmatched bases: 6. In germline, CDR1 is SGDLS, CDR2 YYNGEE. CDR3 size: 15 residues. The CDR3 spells CASSVLGAGTDTQYF. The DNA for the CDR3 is TGTGCCAGCAGCGTCCTCGGAGCGGGGACAGATACGCAGTATTTT.

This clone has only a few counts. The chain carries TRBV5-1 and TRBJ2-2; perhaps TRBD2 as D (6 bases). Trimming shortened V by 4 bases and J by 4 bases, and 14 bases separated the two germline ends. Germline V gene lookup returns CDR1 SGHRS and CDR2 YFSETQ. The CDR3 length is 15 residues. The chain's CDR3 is CASSAGLQSTGELFF. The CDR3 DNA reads TGCGCCAGCAGCGCGGGACTCCAAAGCACCGGGGAGCTGTTTTTT.

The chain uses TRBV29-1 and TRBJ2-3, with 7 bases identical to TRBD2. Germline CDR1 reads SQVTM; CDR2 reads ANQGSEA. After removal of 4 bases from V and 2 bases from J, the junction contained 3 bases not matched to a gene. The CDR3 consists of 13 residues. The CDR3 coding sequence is TGCAGCGTTGGGGGGGGGATCACAGATACGCAGTATTTT. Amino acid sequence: CSVGGGITDTQYF.

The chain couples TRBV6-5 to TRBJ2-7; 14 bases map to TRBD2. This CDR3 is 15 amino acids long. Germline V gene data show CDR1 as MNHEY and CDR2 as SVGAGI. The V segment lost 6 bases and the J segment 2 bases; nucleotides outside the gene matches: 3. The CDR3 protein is CASRQGLAGAYEQYF. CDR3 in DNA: TGTGCCAGCAGACAGGGACTAGCGGGGGCCTACGAGCAGTACTTC.

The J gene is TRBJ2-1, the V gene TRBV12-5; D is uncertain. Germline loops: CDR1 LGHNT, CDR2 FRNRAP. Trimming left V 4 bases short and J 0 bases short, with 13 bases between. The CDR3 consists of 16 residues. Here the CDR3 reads CASGSTQDGSYNEQFF. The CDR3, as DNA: TGTGCTAGTGGTTCAACTCAGGATGGCTCCTACAATGAGCAGTTCTTC.

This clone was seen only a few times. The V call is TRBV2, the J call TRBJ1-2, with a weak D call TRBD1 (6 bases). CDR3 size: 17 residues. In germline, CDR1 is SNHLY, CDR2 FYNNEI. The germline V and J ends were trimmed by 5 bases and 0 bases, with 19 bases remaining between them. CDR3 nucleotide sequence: TGTGCCAGCAGTCCCCTGGCAGGGGCGATAGCTAACTATGGCTACACCTTC. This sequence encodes CASSPLAGAIANYGYTF.

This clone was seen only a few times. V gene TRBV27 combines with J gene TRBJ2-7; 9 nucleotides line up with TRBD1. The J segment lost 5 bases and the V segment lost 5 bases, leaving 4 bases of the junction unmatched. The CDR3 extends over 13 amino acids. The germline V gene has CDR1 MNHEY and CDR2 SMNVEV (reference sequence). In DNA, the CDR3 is TGTGCCAGCAGTCCCACAGGGGGCCACGAGCAGTACTTC. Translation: CASSPTGGHEQYF.

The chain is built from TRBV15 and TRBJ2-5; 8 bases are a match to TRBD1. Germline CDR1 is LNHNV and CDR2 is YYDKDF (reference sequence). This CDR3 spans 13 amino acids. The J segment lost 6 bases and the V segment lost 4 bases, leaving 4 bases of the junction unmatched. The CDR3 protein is CATSTGQGKTQYF. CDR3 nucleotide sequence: TGTGCCACCAGCACTGGACAGGGCAAGACCCAGTACTTC.